This TCR beta chain was observed in a study of blood T cell repertoires in COVID-19. This CDR3 is 16 amino acids long. Produced via immunoSEQ multiplex PCR; TCRdb's table is partial and in-frame only. In the table there are under 300,000 clones, 70% to 85% of which are singletons. V usage is TRBV7-5 and J usage is TRBJ1-1. TRBV7-5 is annotated as a pseudogene. Sequencing input: PBMCs or T cells enriched from blood (not recorded which). The receptor's source is a man in his forties or fifties who had recovered from COVID-19. For the CDR3, the DNA is TGTGTCAGAAGCTTGTCCTGTGGCGAGAGCGGAACTGAAGCTTTCTTT. Translating gives CVRSLSCGESGTEAFF.